The rows below give T cell receptor beta chains drawn from one sample of a study of blood T cell repertoires in COVID-19. Produced via immunoSEQ multiplex PCR; TCRdb's table is partial and in-frame only. Of 200,000 or so clones listed, approximately 80% are singletons. The sequencing sample was made of PBMCs or T cells enriched from blood (not recorded which). The receptor source for this set is a woman in her forties with acute COVID-19. Each CDR3 is given with its conserved first and last residue. Each record gives: D gene, clone size, J gene, V gene, CDR3 DNA, CDR3 protein. The D gene is left open where the match is weak. A row's size may be missing; if present it is once, few, many or a size class.

TRBD2,few,TRBJ2-3,TRBV4-3,TGCGCCAGCAGCCAAGGGCGGGAGGTAGATACGCAGTATTTT,CASSQGREVDTQYF
TRBD1,NA,TRBJ1-1,TRBV7-8,TGTGCCAGCAGCCAGACAGGGTGGAGATTGAACACTGAAGCTTTCTTT,CASSQTGWRLNTEAFF
NA,NA,TRBJ1-6,TRBV7-9,TGTGCCAGCAGCTTAGGCACAGAGAATTCACCCCTCCACTTT,CASSLGTENSPLHF
NA,NA,TRBJ1-1,TRBV28,TGTGCCAGCAGTTTCGACATCCGGGGTAACACTGAAGCTTTCTTT,CASSFDIRGNTEAFF
NA,few,TRBJ2-7,TRBV2,TGTGCCAGCACCCTACTCGGACACTCGTCGTGGGAGCAGTACTTC,CASTLLGHSSWEQYF
TRBD1,NA,TRBJ2-5,TRBV5-1,TGCGCCAGCAGCCTAGGACAGGGTGGGGGCACACACCGGGAGACCCAGTACTTC,CASSLGQGGGTHRETQYF
NA,NA,TRBJ1-3,TRBV19,TGTGCCAGTAGTATTGGGGCAGCCGGAAACACCATATATTTT,CASSIGAAGNTIYF
NA,once,TRBJ1-2,TRBV9,TGTGCCAGCAGCCCGGGATTCTATGGCTACACCTTC,CASSPGFYGYTF
NA,once,TRBJ2-6,TRBV3-1/TRBV3-2,TGTGCCAGCAGTCCTCAGGTCTCTGGGGCCAACGTCCTGACTTTC,CASSPQVSGANVLTF
NA,NA,TRBJ1-3,TRBV5-1,TGCGCCAGCAGCCCAGAGACAGTCTCTGGAAACACCATATATTTT,CASSPETVSGNTIYF
TRBD1,NA,TRBJ1-6,TRBV6-5,TGTGCCAGCAGTAAGACAGGGGAGGATTCACCCCTCCACTTT,CASSKTGEDSPLHF
TRBD1,NA,TRBJ1-2,TRBV4-1,TGCGCCAGCAGCCAAGAGGGGACAGGGGGGCAACTCTATGGCTACACCTTC,CASSQEGTGGQLYGYTF
NA,NA,TRBJ2-5,TRBV9,TGTGCCAGCAGCGTAGAACAGAGTCAAGAGACCCAGTACTTC,CASSVEQSQETQYF
NA,NA,TRBJ2-5,TRBV7-3,TGTGCCAGCAGCCCGACAGATAACGCCGAACAAGAGACCCAGTACTTC,CASSPTDNAEQETQYF
NA,NA,TRBJ1-5,TRBV10-2,TGCGCCAGCAGCTCGGACAGAGGTCAGCCCCAGCATTTT,CASSSDRGQPQHF
TRBD1,NA,TRBJ1-6,TRBV9,TGTGCCAGCAGCGTGACAGGGGGTGGTAATTCACCCCTCCACTTT,CASSVTGGGNSPLHF
NA,NA,TRBJ2-1,TRBV10-2,TGCGCCAGCAGTGACCCGGACTCCAACAATGAGCAGTTCTTC,CASSDPDSNNEQFF
NA,NA,TRBJ1-4,TRBV18,TGTGCCAGCTCACCTCGGACAGCTAATGAAAAACTGTTTTTT,CASSPRTANEKLFF
TRBD1,NA,TRBJ1-2,TRBV4-3,TGCGCCAGCTCCCCCCGTCGACAGGGGGCCGTCGACTACACCTTC,CASSPRRQGAVDYTF
NA,NA,TRBJ2-5,TRBV28,TGTGCCAGCAGTTTACTGCAGGGTCTAGAGACCCAGTACTTC,CASSLLQGLETQYF